Listed below are T cell receptor beta chains from one sample, sequenced in a study of identical twins. TCRdb reanalysed the 5' RACE reads using MiXCR and keeps one entry per CDR3 protein. This sample has some 500,000 distinct CDR3 sequences, with approximately 14% found just once. Separately, the same data were catalogued under a study of yellow fever vaccine responses in identical twins.

The specimen sequenced was CD4+ T cells sorted from blood. The origin of the receptors is a young woman in good health. Each CDR3 is given with its conserved first and last residue. A D gene is named only where the DNA matches it firmly. Where a row states a size, it is once, few, many or the class of an expanded clone; other rows omit it.

>19|TRBD2|TRBV20-1|NA|TRBJ2-4
CSASSPASGRWLAKNIQYF
TGCAGTGCTAGTAGTCCTGCTAGCGGGAGATGGCTGGCCAAAAACATTCAGTACTTC
>19|NA|TRBV5-6|NA|TRBJ2-1
CASSPTRLIDPFKYNEQFF
TGTGCCAGCAGCCCTACTAGGCTGATCGACCCATTTAAATACAATGAGCAGTTCTTC
>14|NA|TRBV9|NA|TRBJ2-3
CASSVAAVSDTQYF
TGTGCCAGCAGCGTAGCAGCAGTCTCAGATACGCAGTATTTT
>14|NA|TRBV5-1|NA|TRBJ2-1
CASSLGQFYNEQFF
TGCGCCAGCAGCCTAGGACAGTTCTACAATGAGCAGTTCTTC
>15|NA|TRBV12-3/TRBV12-4|NA|TRBJ2-5
CASSLAVGVPGTQYF
TGTGCCAGCAGTTTAGCTGTCGGGGTCCCCGGGACCCAGTACTTC
>17|NA|TRBV5-1|few|TRBJ2-4
CASPCGGTISAKNIQYF
TGCGCCAGCCCCTGTGGAGGGACGATCTCAGCCAAAAACATTCAGTACTTC
>14|NA|TRBV12-3/TRBV12-4|few|TRBJ1-5
CASKTREGNQPQHF
TGTGCCAGCAAGACAAGGGAGGGCAATCAGCCCCAGCATTTT
>12|NA|TRBV19|NA|TRBJ1-6
CASGQYNSPLHF
TGTGCCAGCGGACAGTATAATTCACCCCTCCACTTT
>15|NA|TRBV20-1|NA|TRBJ2-7
CSASDSSLGSYEQYF
TGCAGTGCTTCTGACAGTTCCCTCGGCTCCTACGAGCAGTACTTC
>16|TRBD1|TRBV6-2/TRBV6-3|NA|TRBJ1-1
CASSNRQGISNTEAFF
TGTGCCAGCAGCAACCGACAGGGGATATCAAATACTGAAGCTTTCTTT
>15|NA|TRBV9|few|TRBJ2-2
CASSPTDANTGELFF
TGTGCCAGCAGCCCGACAGACGCGAACACCGGGGAGCTGTTTTTT
>13|TRBD2|TRBV20-1|NA|TRBJ2-7
CSARRDYSYEQYF
TGCAGTGCTAGACGGGACTATTCCTACGAGCAGTACTTC
>14|NA|TRBV6-1|few|TRBJ1-6
CASSLRQEYSPLHF
TGTGCCAGCAGTCTCCGACAGGAATATTCACCCCTCCACTTT
>14|NA|TRBV2|NA|TRBJ2-5
CASSPGRYQETQYF
TGTGCCAGCAGCCCAGGGCGGTACCAAGAGACCCAGTACTTC
>14|NA|TRBV9|NA|TRBJ1-4
CASSPTTTNEKLFF
TGTGCCAGCAGCCCGACAACAACTAATGAAAAACTGTTTTTT
>16|TRBD1|TRBV29-1|few|TRBJ2-5
CSVQSRPGQGPETQYF
TGCAGCGTCCAATCGCGACCGGGACAGGGGCCAGAGACCCAGTACTTC
>14|NA|TRBV6-2/TRBV6-3|NA|TRBJ1-5
CASSRSGSTQPQHF
TGTGCCAGCAGCCGCTCCGGTTCTACGCAGCCCCAGCATTTT
>15|TRBD1|TRBV6-2/TRBV6-3|NA|TRBJ2-7
CASSYRPGQGYEQYF
TGTGCCAGCAGTTACCGTCCGGGACAGGGGTACGAGCAGTACTTC
>15|TRBD1|TRBV28|few|TRBJ1-6
CASREVTGGGSPLHF
TGTGCCAGCAGGGAAGTGACAGGGGGCGGTTCACCCCTCCACTTT
>14|NA|TRBV5-1|few|TRBJ1-4
CASSLDVGNEKLFF
TGCGCCAGCAGCTTGGACGTGGGTAATGAAAAACTGTTTTTT
>14|TRBD1|TRBV28|many|TRBJ2-7
CASSNRGPSYEQYF
TGTGCCAGCAGCAACAGGGGGCCCTCCTACGAGCAGTACTTC
>15|NA|TRBV20-1|few|TRBJ1-6
CSAHKGFSGNSPLHF
TGCAGTGCCCATAAGGGGTTCTCGGGGAATTCACCCCTCCACTTT
>13|NA|TRBV12-3/TRBV12-4|many|TRBJ1-5
CASTRTANQPQHF
TGTGCCAGCACCCGGACAGCTAATCAGCCCCAGCATTTT
>20|TRBD2|TRBV11-1|NA|TRBJ2-7
CASSFRTSGRSQKGPYEQYF
TGTGCCAGCAGCTTCAGGACTAGCGGGAGGTCACAAAAGGGACCCTACGAGCAGTACTTC
>15|NA|TRBV6-1|NA|TRBJ2-3
CASSPGTLGTDTQYF
TGTGCCAGCAGCCCCGGGACTCTGGGGACAGATACGCAGTATTTT
>15|TRBD1|TRBV20-1|few|TRBJ2-1
CSASRGSPSINEQFF
TGCAGTGCTAGCAGGGGGTCCCCGTCGATCAATGAGCAGTTCTTC
>13|TRBD2|TRBV20-1|NA|TRBJ2-7
CSAELSGDSQQYF
TGCAGTGCTGAGTTAAGCGGGGACTCCCAGCAGTACTTC
>15|TRBD2|TRBV10-1|few|TRBJ2-7
CASSEGLATSYEQYF
TGCGCCAGCAGTGAGGGACTAGCAACCTCCTACGAGCAGTACTTC
>14|TRBD1|TRBV10-3|few|TRBJ2-2
CAITENRGTGELFF
TGTGCCATCACCGAAAACAGGGGAACCGGGGAGCTGTTTTTT
>14|NA|TRBV4-1|NA|TRBJ2-5
CASSQSPPTETQYF
TGCGCCAGCAGCCAATCACCCCCTACGGAGACCCAGTACTTC
>17|NA|TRBV6-5|NA|TRBJ2-3
CASSYPRKGFSTDTQYF
TGTGCCAGCAGTTACCCCCGGAAGGGCTTTAGCACAGATACGCAGTATTTT
>13|NA|TRBV14|few|TRBJ2-3
CATRMDPSDTQYF
TGTGCCACGCGCATGGACCCGTCAGATACGCAGTATTTT
>14|TRBD2|TRBV5-1|few|TRBJ2-1
CASSKAGGHNEQFF
TGCGCCAGCAGCAAAGCGGGAGGCCACAATGAGCAGTTCTTC
>14|NA|TRBV3-1|few|TRBJ2-5
CASSHRTLEETQYF
TGTGCCAGCAGCCACCGGACGCTAGAAGAGACCCAGTACTTC
>15|NA|TRBV5-1|many|TRBJ1-2
CASSLGPEDNYGYTF
TGCGCCAGCAGCTTGGGACCCGAGGACAACTATGGCTACACCTTC
>16|TRBD1|TRBV11-2|few|TRBJ2-1
CASSLRGQGASNEQFF
TGTGCCAGCAGCTTAAGGGGACAGGGGGCTTCCAATGAGCAGTTCTTC
>14|NA|TRBV27|few|TRBJ2-7
CASSQDRGTTEQYF
TGTGCCAGCAGTCAGGACAGAGGAACAACCGAGCAGTACTTC
>14|NA|TRBV2|NA|TRBJ1-2
CASSGDSENYGYTF
TGTGCCAGCAGTGGTGACAGTGAAAACTATGGCTACACCTTC
>14|NA|TRBV2|NA|TRBJ2-7
CACCWGRESYEQYF
TGTGCCTGCTGCTGGGGCAGGGAGTCCTACGAGCAGTACTTC
>15|TRBD2|TRBV28|NA|TRBJ2-2
CASVPGGPHTGELFF
TGTGCCAGCGTCCCGGGGGGGCCTCACACCGGGGAGCTGTTTTTT
>15|TRBD2|TRBV20-1|NA|TRBJ2-4
CSARSPSGRSDIQYF
TGCAGTGCTAGGTCCCCTAGCGGGAGGTCGGACATTCAGTACTTC
>15|NA|TRBV20-1|NA|TRBJ1-1
CSARRQATMNTEAFF
TGCAGTGCTAGGAGACAGGCCACGATGAACACTGAAGCTTTCTTT
>12|NA|TRBV12-3/TRBV12-4|NA|TRBJ1-5
CARSWEPQPQHF
TGTGCCAGAAGCTGGGAACCTCAGCCCCAGCATTTT
>18|TRBD2|TRBV11-2|NA|TRBJ2-2
CASSPWGLAGVGTGELFF
TGTGCCAGCAGCCCCTGGGGACTAGCGGGAGTTGGCACCGGGGAGCTGTTTTTT
>15|TRBD2|TRBV29-1|NA|TRBJ2-1
CSVERGSGQNNEQFF
TGCAGCGTGGAGCGCGGGAGCGGCCAAAACAATGAGCAGTTCTTC
>14|TRBD1|TRBV6-1|NA|TRBJ1-5
CASRETGASQPQHF
TGTGCCAGCAGGGAGACAGGGGCGAGTCAGCCCCAGCATTTT
>12|NA|TRBV5-1|few|TRBJ2-4
CASRGGGNIQYF
TGCGCCAGCAGAGGGGGGGGAAACATTCAGTACTTC
>15|NA|TRBV5-1|NA|TRBJ2-5
CASSLGGATARAQYF
TGCGCCAGCAGCTTGGGAGGCGCGACGGCAAGGGCCCAGTACTTC
>15|TRBD1|TRBV27|NA|TRBJ2-5
CASTTGQGKGETQYF
TGTGCCAGCACGACAGGACAGGGCAAAGGGGAGACCCAGTACTTC
>18|NA|TRBV6-1|NA|TRBJ2-6
CASSRTGPSNSGANVLTF
TGTGCCAGCAGCCGTACGGGACCAAGCAACTCTGGGGCCAACGTCCTGACTTTC
>15|TRBD2|TRBV28|few|TRBJ2-7
CASSLPGLASYEQYF
TGTGCCAGCAGTTTACCGGGACTAGCGTCCTACGAGCAGTACTTC
>13|TRBD1|TRBV20-1|NA|TRBJ1-4
CSARETGGEKLFF
TGCAGTGCTAGGGAGACAGGGGGCGAAAAACTGTTTTTT
>14|TRBD1|TRBV12-3/TRBV12-4|NA|TRBJ1-6
CASSSDRRYSPLHF
TGTGCCAGCAGTTCGGACAGGAGATATTCACCCCTCCACTTT
>12|TRBD2|TRBV7-2|NA|TRBJ2-1
CASSFRAGGPFF
TGTGCCAGCAGCTTCCGAGCGGGGGGGCCGTTCTTC
>12|NA|TRBV10-3|few|TRBJ2-7
CAISTPSYEQYF
TGTGCCATCAGTACACCCTCCTACGAGCAGTACTTC
>14|NA|TRBV25-1|few|TRBJ1-2
CASSESATNDGYTF
TGTGCCAGCAGTGAATCGGCCACGAACGATGGCTACACCTTC
>14|TRBD1|TRBV4-3|NA|TRBJ2-7
CASSQDRGLGEQYF
TGCGCCAGCAGCCAAGACAGGGGGCTAGGCGAGCAGTACTTC
>15|TRBD1|TRBV2|NA|TRBJ1-2
CASSEETGGAVGYTF
TGTGCCAGCAGTGAGGAGACAGGGGGCGCGGTCGGCTACACCTTC
>13|NA|TRBV27|NA|TRBJ2-1
CASSSRGIHEQFF
TGTGCCAGCAGTTCACGCGGGATCCATGAGCAGTTCTTC